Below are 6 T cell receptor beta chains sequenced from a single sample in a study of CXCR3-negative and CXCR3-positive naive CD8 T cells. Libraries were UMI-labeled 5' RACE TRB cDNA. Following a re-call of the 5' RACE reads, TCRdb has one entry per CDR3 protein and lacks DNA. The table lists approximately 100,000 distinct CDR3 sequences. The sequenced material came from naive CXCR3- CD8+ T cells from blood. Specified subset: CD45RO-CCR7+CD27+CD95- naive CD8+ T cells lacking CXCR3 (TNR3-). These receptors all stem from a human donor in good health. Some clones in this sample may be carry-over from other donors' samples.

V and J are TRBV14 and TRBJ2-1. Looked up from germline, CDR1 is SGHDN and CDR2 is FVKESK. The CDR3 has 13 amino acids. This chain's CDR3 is CASSQGFFAEQFF.

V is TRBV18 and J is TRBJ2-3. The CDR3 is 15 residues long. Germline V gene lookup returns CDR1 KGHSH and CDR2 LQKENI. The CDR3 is CASSPGSSSTDTQYF.

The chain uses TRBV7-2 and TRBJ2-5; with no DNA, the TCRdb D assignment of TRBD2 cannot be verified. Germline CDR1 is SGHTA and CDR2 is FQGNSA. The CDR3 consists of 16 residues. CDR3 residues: CASSLWAGEVQETQYF.

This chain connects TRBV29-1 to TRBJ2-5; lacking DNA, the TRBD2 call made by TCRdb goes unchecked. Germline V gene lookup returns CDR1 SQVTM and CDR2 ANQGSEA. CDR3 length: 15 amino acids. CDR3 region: CSVEDRLAAQGTQYF.

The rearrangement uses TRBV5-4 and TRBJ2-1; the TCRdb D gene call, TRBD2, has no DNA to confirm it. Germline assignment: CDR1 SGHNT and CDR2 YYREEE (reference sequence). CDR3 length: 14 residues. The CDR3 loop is CASSFRTNNNEQFF.

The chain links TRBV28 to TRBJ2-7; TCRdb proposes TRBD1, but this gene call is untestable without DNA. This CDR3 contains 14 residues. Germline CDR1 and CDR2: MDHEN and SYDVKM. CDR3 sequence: CASSFGGTPYEQYF.